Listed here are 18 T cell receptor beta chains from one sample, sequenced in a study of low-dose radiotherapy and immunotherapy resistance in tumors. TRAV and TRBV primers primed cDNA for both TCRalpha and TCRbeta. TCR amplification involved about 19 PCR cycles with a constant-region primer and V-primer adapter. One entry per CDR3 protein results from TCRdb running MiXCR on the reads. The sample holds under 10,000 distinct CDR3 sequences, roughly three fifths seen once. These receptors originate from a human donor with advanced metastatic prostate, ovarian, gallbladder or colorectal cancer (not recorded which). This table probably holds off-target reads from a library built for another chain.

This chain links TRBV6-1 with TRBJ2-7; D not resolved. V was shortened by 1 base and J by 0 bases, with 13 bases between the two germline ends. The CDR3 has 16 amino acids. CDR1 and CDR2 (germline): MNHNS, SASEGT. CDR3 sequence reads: CASSEGKRLSSYEQYF. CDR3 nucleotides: TGTGCCAGCAGTGAAGGGAAACGGCTTAGCTCCTACGAGCAGTACTTC.

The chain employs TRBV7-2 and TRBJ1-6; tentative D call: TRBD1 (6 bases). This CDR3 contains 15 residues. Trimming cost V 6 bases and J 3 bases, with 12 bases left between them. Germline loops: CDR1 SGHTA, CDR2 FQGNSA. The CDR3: CASSVSQGYNSPLHF. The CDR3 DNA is TGTGCCAGCAGTGTTTCACAGGGCTATAATTCACCCCTCCACTTT.

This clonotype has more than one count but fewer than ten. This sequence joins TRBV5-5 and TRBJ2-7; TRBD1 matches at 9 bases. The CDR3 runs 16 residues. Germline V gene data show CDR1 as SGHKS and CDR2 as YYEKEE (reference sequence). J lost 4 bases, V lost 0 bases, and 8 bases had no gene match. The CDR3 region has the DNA TGTGCCAGCAGCTTGGCCTCGGGGACAGGGCCTTACGAGCAGTACTTC. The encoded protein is CASSLASGTGPYEQYF.

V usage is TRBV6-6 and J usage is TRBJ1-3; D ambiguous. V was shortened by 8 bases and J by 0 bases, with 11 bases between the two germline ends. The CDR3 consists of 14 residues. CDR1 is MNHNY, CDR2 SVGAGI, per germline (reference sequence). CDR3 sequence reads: CASRHGNSGNTIYF. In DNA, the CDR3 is TGTGCCAGCCGACATGGCAACTCTGGAAACACCATATATTTT.

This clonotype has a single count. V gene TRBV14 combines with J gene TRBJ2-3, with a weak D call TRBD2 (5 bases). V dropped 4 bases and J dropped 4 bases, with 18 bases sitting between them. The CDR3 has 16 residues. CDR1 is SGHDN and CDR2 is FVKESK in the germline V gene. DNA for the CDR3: TGTGCCAGCAGCCCTTCTGTTTACCGGGGAGCAGATACGCAGTATTTT. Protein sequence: CASSPSVYRGADTQYF.

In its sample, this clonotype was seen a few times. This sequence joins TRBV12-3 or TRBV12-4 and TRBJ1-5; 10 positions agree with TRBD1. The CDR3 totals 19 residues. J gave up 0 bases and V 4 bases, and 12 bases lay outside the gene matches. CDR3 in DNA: TGTGCCAGCAGTTCCACCCACGGGACAGGGGAATATAGCAATCAGCCCCAGCATTTT. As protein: CASSSTHGTGEYSNQPQHF.

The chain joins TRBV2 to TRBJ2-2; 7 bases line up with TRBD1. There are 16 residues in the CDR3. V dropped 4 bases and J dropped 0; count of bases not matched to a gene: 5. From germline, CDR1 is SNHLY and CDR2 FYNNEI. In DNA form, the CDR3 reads TGTGCCAGCAGTGGATCAGGGGGTTCGAACACCGGGGAGCTGTTTTTT. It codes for CASSGSGGSNTGELFF.

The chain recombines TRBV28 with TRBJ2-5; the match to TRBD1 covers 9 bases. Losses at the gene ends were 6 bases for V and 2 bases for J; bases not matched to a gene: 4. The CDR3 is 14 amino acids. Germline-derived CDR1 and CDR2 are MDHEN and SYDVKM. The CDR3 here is CASRSGQGQETQYF. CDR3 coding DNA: TGTGCCAGCAGATCGGGACAGGGACAAGAGACCCAGTACTTC.

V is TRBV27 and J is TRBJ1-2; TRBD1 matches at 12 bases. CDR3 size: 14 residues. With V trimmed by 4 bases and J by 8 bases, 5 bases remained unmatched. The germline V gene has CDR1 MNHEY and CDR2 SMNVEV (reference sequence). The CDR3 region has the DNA TGTGCCAGCAGTTCGGGACAGGGGGCACGGGGCTACACCTTC. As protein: CASSSGQGARGYTF.

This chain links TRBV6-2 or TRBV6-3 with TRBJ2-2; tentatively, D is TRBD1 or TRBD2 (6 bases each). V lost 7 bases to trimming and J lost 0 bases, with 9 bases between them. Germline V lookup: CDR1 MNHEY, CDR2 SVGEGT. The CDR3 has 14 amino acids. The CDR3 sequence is CASTGGPNTGELFF. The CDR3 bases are TGTGCCAGCACCGGGGGCCCGAACACCGGGGAGCTGTTTTTT.

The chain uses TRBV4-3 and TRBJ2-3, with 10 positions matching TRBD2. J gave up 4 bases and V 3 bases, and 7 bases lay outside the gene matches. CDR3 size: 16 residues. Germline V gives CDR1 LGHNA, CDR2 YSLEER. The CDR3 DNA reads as TGCGCCAGCAGCCAGTTACTAGCGGGAAAGGCAGATACGCAGTATTTT. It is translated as CASSQLLAGKADTQYF.

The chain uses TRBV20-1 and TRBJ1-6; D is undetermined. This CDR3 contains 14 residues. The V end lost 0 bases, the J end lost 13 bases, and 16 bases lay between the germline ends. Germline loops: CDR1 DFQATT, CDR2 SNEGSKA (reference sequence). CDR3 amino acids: CSARDGRDLSPLHF. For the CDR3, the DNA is TGCAGTGCTAGAGATGGGAGAGATTTGTCGCCCCTCCACTTT.

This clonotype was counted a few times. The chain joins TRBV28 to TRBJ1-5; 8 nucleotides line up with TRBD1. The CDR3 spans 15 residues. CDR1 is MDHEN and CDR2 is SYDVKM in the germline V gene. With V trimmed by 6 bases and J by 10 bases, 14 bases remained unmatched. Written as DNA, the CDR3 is TGTGCCAGCAGCCCCGGGACGACAGGGGAATCCCCCCAGCATTTT. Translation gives CASSPGTTGESPQHF.

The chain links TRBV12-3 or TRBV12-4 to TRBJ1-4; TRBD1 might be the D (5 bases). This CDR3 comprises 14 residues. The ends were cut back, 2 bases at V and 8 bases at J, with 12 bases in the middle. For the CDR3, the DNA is TGTGCCAGCAGTTTACGCGGGGGTGAAGAAAAACTGTTTTTT. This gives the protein CASSLRGGEEKLFF.

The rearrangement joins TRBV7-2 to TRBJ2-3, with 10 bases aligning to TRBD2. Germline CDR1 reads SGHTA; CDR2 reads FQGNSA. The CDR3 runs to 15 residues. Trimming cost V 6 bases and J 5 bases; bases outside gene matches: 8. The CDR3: CASRIGTSAGDTQYF. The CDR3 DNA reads TGTGCCAGCAGGATAGGGACTAGCGCGGGAGATACGCAGTATTTT. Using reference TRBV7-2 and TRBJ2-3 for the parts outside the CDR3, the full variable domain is GAGVSQSPSNKVTEKGKDVELRCDPISGHTALYWYRQSLGQGLEFLIYFQGNSAPDKSGLPSDRFSAERTGGSVSTLTIQRTQQEDSAVYLCASRIGTSAGDTQYFGPGTRLTVL.

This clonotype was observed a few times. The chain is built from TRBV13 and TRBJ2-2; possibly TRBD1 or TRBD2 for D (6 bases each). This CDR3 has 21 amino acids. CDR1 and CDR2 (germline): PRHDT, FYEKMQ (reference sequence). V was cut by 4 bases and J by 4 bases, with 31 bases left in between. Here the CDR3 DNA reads TGTGCCAGCAGCTCCTCTCCTGGACTAAATGGACAGAGTCTTATCACCGGGGAGCTGTTTTTT. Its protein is CASSSSPGLNGQSLITGELFF.

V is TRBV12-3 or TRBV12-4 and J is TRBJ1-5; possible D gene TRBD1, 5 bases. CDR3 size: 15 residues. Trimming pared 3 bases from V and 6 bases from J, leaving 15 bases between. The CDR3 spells CASSFRHLGGQPQHF. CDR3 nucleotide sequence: TGTGCCAGCAGTTTTAGGCACCTTGGGGGTCAGCCCCAGCATTTT.

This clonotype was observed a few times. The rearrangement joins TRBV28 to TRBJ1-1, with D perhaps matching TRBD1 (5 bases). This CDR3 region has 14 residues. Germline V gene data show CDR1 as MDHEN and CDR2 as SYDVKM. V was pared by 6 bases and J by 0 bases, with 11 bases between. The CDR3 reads CASRRQYMNTEAFF. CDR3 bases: TGTGCCAGCAGGAGACAGTATATGAACACTGAAGCTTTCTTT.